The sequence of this TCR beta chain was determined in a study of response to subunit inactivated influenza vaccine (dated by TCRdb to 2016 to 2018). Concerning the study at large: To follow how T cells responded to a trivalent subunit inactivated influenza vaccine, the researchers relied on deep quantitative profiling of the T cell receptor repertoire.

Comments on this clonotype: Its recognized antigen is unknown. Qualities for individual bases were not recorded, and no much larger clone is one base off.

Broad study findings and their caveats: The authors suggested that each seasonal influenza vaccination may recruit only a limited number of new T cells.

Libraries were prepared through RT-PCR. TCRdb shows the sequencer as Illumina HiSeq 2500. TCRdb cleaned the public reads at Q25 with fastp, built clones with MiXCR and kept in-frame beta chains. Rows merge per CDR3 protein into single entries with the most common DNA and genes. The sample yields 250,000 to 350,000 distinct CDR3 sequences; approximately 20% were counted once. The biggest ten clones account for approximately 10% of the sample. The source of this sequence is a man in his fifties or sixties who received an inactivated influenza vaccine. Donor details come from another sample of the same person, matched by shared clones. Material: PBMCs from blood, obtained approximately 22 months after vaccination.

Here is the DNA: TGCAGTGCTAGTGGGGTTGCGGGACGGGGCTCCGAGCAGTACTTC. Its translation is CSASGVAGRGSEQYF. The chain uses TRBV20-1 and TRBJ2-7; the best D guess is TRBD2, with 6 bases matching. CDR1 and CDR2 are read off the germline V gene (reference sequence) as DFQATT and SNEGSKA. V lost 3 bases and J lost 6 bases; the stretch between them is 21 bases long. The CDR3, from cysteine to phenylalanine, totals 15 residues. The entry retains the CDR3 DNA only, 45 bases that are in frame from base 1.